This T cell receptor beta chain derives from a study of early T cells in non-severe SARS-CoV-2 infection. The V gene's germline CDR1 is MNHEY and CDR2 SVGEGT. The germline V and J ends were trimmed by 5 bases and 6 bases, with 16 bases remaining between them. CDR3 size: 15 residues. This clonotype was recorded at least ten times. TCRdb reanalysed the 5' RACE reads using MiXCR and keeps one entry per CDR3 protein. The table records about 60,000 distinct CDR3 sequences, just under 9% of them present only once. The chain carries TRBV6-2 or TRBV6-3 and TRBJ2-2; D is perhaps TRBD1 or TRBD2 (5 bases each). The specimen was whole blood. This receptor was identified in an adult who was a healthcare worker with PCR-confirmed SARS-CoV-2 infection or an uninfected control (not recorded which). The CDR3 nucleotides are TGTGCCAGCAGTCTAACCGGGACCGGCTCCGGGGAGCTGTTTTTT. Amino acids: CASSLTGTGSGELFF.